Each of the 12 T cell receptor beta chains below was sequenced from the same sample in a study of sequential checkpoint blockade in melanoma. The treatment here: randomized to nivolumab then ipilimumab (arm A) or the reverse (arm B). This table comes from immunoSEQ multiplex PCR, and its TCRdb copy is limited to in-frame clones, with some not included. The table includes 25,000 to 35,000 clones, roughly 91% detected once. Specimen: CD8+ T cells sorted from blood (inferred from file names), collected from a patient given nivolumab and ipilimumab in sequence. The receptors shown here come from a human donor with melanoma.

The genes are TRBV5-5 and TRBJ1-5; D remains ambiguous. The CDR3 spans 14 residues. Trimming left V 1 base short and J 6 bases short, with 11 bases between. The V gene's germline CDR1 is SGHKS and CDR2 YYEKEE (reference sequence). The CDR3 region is CASSLRGMGQPQHF. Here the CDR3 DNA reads TGTGCCAGCAGCTTGAGAGGTATGGGTCAGCCCCAGCATTTT.

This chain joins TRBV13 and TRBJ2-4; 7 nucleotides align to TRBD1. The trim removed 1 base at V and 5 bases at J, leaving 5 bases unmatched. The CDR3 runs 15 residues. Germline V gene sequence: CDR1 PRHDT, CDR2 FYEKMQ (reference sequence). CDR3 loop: CASSLVGTAENIQYF. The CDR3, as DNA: TGTGCCAGCAGCTTAGTTGGGACAGCTGAAAACATTCAGTACTTC.

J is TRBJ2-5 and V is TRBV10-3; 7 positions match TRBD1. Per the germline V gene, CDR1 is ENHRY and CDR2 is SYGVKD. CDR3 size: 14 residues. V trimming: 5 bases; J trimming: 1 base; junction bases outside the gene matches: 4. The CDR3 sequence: CAISSGTVQETQYF. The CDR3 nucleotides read TGTGCCATCAGTTCCGGGACAGTCCAAGAGACCCAGTACTTC.

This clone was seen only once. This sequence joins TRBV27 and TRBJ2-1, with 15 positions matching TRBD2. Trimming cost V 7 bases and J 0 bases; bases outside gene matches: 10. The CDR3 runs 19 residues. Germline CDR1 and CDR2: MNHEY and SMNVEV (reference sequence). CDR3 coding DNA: TGTGCCAGCACTAAGGGGACTAGCGGGAGGCCGAGCTCCTACAATGAGCAGTTCTTC. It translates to CASTKGTSGRPSSYNEQFF.

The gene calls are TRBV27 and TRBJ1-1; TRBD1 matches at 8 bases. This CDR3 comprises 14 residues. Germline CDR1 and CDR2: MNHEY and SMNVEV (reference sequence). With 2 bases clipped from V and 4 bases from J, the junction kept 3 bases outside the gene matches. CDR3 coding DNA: TGTGCCAGCAGTTTAGGACAGGGTACCACTGAAGCTTTCTTT. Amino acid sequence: CASSLGQGTTEAFF.

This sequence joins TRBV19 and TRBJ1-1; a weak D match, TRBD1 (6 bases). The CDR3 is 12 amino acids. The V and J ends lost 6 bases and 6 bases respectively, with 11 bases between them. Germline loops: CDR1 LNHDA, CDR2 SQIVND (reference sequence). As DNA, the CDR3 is TGTGCCAGTAGACAGGGCGGATCTGAAGCTTTCTTT. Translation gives CASRQGGSEAFF.

The CDR3 loop reads CATRGLADTGELFF. DNA for the CDR3: TGTGCCACCCGGGGACTAGCGGACACCGGGGAGCTGTTTTTT. The genes are TRBV7-8 and TRBJ2-2, with 11 bases that match TRBD2. The CDR3 is made up of 14 amino acids. J gave up 3 bases and V 10 bases, and 4 bases lay outside the gene matches. Germline V gene sequence: CDR1 SGHVS, CDR2 FQNEAQ.

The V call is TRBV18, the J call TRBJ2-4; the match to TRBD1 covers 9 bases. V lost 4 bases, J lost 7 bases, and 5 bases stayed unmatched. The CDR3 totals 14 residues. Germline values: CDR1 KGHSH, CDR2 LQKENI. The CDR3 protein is CASSRGTGLNIQYF. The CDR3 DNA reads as TGTGCCAGCTCACGCGGGACAGGGTTGAACATTCAGTACTTC.

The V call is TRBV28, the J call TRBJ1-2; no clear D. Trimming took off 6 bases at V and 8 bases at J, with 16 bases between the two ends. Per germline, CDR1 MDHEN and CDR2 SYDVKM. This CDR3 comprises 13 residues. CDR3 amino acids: CASSLRSQMGYTF. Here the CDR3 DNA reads TGTGCCAGCAGCCTGCGGAGTCAGATGGGCTACACCTTC.

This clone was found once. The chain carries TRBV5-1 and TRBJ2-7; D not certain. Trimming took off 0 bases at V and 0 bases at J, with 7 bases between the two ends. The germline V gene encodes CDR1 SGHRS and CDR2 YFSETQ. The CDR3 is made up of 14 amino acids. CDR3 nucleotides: TGCGCCAGCAGCTTGGTATACAACTCCTACGAGCAGTACTTC. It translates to CASSLVYNSYEQYF.

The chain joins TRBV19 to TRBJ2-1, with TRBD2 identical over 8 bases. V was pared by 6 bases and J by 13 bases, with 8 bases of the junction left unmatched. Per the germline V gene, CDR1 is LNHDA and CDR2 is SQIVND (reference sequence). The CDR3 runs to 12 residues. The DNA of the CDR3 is TGTGCCAGTAGCCACCCGGGGGGGCCACAGTTCTTC. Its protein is CASSHPGGPQFF. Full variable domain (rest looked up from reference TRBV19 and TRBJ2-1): DGGITQSPKYLFRKEGQNVTLSCEQNLNHDAMYWYRQDPGQGLRLIYYSQIVNDFQKGDIAEGYSVSREKKESFPLTVTSAQKNPTAFYLCASSHPGGPQFFGPGTRLTVL.

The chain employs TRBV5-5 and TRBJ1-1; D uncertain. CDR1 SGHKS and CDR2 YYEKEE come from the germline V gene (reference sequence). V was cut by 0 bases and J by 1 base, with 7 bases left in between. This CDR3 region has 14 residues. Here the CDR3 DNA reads TGTGCCAGCAGCTTGGGGCGGAGGAACACTGAAGCTTTCTTT. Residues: CASSLGRRNTEAFF.